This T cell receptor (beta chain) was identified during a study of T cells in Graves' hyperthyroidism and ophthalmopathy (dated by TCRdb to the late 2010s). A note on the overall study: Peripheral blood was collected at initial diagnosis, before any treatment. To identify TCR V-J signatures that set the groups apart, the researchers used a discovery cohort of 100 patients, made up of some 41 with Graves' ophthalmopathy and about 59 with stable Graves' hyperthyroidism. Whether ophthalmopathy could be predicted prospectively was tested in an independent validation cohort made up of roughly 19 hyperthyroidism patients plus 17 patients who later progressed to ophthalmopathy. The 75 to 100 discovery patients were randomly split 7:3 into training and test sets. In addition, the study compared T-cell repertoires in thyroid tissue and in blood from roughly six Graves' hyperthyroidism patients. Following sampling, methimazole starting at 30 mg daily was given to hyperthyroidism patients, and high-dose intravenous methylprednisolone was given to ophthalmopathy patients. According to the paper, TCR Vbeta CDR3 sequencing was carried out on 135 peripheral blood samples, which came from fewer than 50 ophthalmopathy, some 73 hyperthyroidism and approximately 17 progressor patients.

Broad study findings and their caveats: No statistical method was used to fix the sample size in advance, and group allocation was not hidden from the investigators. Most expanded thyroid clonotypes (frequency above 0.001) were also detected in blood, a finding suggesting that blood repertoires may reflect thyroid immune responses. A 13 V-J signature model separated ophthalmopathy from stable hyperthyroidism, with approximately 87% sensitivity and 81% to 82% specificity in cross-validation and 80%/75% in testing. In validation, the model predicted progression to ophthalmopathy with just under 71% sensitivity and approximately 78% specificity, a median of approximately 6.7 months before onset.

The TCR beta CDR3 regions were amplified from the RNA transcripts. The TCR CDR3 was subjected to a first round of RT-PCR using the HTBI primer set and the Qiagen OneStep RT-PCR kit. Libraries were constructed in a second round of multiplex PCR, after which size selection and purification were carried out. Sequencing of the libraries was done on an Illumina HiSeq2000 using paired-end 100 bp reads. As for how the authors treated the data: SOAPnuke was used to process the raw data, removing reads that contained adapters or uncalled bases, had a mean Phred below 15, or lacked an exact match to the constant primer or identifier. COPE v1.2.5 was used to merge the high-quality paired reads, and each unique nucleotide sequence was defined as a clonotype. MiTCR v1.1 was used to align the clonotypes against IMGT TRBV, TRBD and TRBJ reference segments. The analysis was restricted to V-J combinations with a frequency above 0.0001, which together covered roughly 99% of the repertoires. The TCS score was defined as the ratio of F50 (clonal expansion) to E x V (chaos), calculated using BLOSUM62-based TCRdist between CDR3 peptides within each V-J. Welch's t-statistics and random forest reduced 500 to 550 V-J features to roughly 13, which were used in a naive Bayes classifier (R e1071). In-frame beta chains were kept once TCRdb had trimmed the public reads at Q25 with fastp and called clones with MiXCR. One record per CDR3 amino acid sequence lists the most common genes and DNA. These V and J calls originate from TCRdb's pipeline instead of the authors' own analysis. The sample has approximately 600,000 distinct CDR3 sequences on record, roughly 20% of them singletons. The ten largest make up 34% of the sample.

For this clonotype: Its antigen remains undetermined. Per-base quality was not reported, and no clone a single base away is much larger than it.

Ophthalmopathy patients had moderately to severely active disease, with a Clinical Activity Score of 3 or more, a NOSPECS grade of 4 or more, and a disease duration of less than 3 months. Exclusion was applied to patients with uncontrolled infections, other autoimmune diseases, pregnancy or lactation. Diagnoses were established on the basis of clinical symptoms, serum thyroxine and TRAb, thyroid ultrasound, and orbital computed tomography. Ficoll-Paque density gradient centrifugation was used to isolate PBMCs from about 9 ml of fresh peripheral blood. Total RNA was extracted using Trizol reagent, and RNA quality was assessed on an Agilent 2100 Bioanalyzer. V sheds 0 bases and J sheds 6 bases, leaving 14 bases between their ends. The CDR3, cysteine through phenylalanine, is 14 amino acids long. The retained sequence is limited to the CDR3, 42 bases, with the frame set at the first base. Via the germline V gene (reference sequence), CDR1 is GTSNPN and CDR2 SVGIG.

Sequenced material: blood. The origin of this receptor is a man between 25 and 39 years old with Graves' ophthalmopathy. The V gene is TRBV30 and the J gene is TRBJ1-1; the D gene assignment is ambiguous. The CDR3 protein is CAWSVLWGRAEAFF. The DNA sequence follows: TGTGCCTGGAGTGTTTTGTGGGGAAGAGCTGAAGCTTTCTTT.